This TCR beta chain was identified during a study of CD8 T cells in Susac syndrome. It was with random hexamers that roughly 0.5 to 1 ug RNA was reverse transcribed. Coverage of TCR beta CDR3 amplification by immunoSEQ multiplex PCR extended to 54 Vbeta and 13 Jbeta. TCRdb recomputed calls from the immunoSEQ multiplex PCR reads with MiXCR, one row per CDR3 protein. The top ten hold approximately 0.31% of the sample, which has more than 75,000 distinct CDR3 sequences, 90% to 95% seen once. CDR3 size: 14 residues. J lost 5 bases, V lost 8 bases, and 11 bases had no gene match. Germline-derived CDR1 and CDR2 are WSHSY and SAAADI.

This clonotype was obtained from a human donor in good health. V usage is TRBV10-2 and J usage is TRBJ2-5, with TRBD2 matching over 7 bases. The material sequenced was CD8+ T cells from PBMCs. The CDR3 nucleotides read TGCGCCAGCTCCCCCGGGGGGTTAGTGGAGACCCAGTACTTC. The encoded protein is CASSPGGLVETQYF.